The source of this T cell receptor (beta chain) is a study of beta chain features in type 1 diabetes. Whole-study results and caveats: In all four CD4+ subsets, TCRB CDR3 length was significantly, moderately reduced in type 1 diabetes. VDJ junctions sequenced from type 1 diabetes patients showed fewer insertions and more deletions.

This clone was seen a handful of times. Its cognate antigen is unknown. Cells sorted by CD45RO/CCR7/CD25/CD127/CD95/CD27 comprised CD4+ naive, central memory, regulatory and stem cell-like memory cells. V was pared by 2 bases and J by 0 bases, with 8 bases of the junction left unmatched. The germline gives CDR1 MNHEY, CDR2 SMNVEV (reference sequence). This CDR3 contains 18 residues. Sequenced material consisted of expressed TCRB transcripts (all of the isolated RNA was reverse transcribed). Average reads for naive, central memory and regulatory T cell samples were roughly 3.4 million. Some clones are missing from TCRdb's copy, which holds only in-frame ones; the method was immunoSEQ multiplex PCR. The sample holds fewer than 300,000 clones; 20% are singletons and the top ten take 0.028%.

This sequence joins TRBV27 and TRBJ2-3, with 10 bases that match TRBD2. This TCR derives from a middle-aged woman with type 1 diabetes. The sample was naive CD4+ T cells from blood. In DNA form, the CDR3 reads TGTGCCAGCAGTTTACGGCTAGCGGGGGACGGGAGCACAGATACGCAGTATTTT. Its protein is CASSLRLAGDGSTDTQYF.